The clone carrying this TCR beta chain was recorded a few times. This sample is part of a study of blood T cell repertoires in COVID-19. About the study: Sample material is recorded as cDNA or gDNA derived from T cells, B-cell-depleted T cells, or PBMCs.

The method was immunoSEQ multiplex PCR; TCRdb's version includes in-frame clones alone and lacks a portion of them. This table holds fewer than 250,000 clones, roughly 90% found once. Study members were between about 18 and 95 years old and lived in 24 US regions. The CDR3 sequence is 15 residues long. CDR1 is MNHNS and CDR2 is SASEGT in the germline V gene. V gave up 1 base and J gave up 2 bases, with 11 bases separating them. The genes are TRBV6-1 and TRBJ2-5, with D tentatively TRBD2 (7 bases). The origin of this receptor is a woman younger than 30 who had recovered from COVID-19. Sequences were obtained from PBMCs or T cells enriched from blood (not recorded which). CDR3 bases: TGTGCCAGCAGTGAAGTAGGGGGGGCTCAAGAGACCCAGTACTTC. Its protein is CASSEVGGAQETQYF.